One sample yielded the 12 T cell receptor beta chains listed below, sequenced in a study of blood T cell repertoires in COVID-19. Profiled with immunoSEQ multiplex PCR; TCRdb holds only in-frame clones, not every one. The repertoire holds some 54,000 clones, with roughly four fifths as singletons. Material for sequencing was peripheral blood. The receptors were gathered from a woman aged 80 or over with COVID-19, enrolled during active disease.

CDR3 sequence reads: CASSAGSAEQYF. Written as DNA, the CDR3 is TGTGCCAGCAGCGCGGGCTCCGCCGAGCAGTACTTC. The chain uses TRBV7-2 and TRBJ2-7; D is perhaps TRBD2 (5 bases). V was shortened by 5 bases and J by 6 bases, with 11 bases between the two germline ends. The CDR3 spans 12 residues. Germline lookup yields CDR1 SGHTA and CDR2 FQGNSA.

The chain recombines TRBV4-1 with TRBJ1-5; D gene ambiguous. Germline V gives CDR1 MGHRA, CDR2 YSYEKL. This CDR3 comprises 14 residues. Between the trimmed V and J ends, which lost 4 bases and 3 bases, there was a span of 10 bases. CDR3 sequence reads: CASSRIAVNQPQHF. In DNA, the CDR3 is TGCGCCAGCAGCCGTATTGCGGTCAATCAGCCCCAGCATTTT.

The rearrangement uses TRBV19 and TRBJ1-1; 7 nucleotides agree with TRBD1. V shed 4 bases, J shed 13 bases, and the junction held 18 bases outside the gene matches. Germline lookup yields CDR1 LNHDA and CDR2 SQIVND (reference sequence). This CDR3 region has 15 residues. CDR3 residues: CASSTWDSFPPWFFF. CDR3 nucleotide sequence: TGTGCCAGTAGTACTTGGGACAGCTTCCCCCCTTGGTTTTTCTTT. Together with reference TRBV19 and TRBJ1-1, the CDR3 gives the full variable domain: DGGITQSPKYLFRKEGQNVTLSCEQNLNHDAMYWYRQDPGQGLRLIYYSQIVNDFQKGDIAEGYSVSREKKESFPLTVTSAQKNPTAFYLCASSTWDSFPPWFFFGQGTRLTVV.

A single count supports this clone. V is TRBV10-1 and J is TRBJ2-7; no clear D. From germline, CDR1 is WNHNN and CDR2 SYGVQD (reference sequence). Between the trimmed V and J ends, which lost 2 bases and 2 bases, there was a span of 10 bases. This CDR3 has 14 residues. CDR3 bases: TGCGCCAGCAGTGAGAGCAGCAGGCCCTACGAGCAGTACTTC. Protein sequence: CASSESSRPYEQYF.

This clone was picked up one time. This chain links TRBV21-1 with TRBJ2-7; the listed D gene, TRBD1, was not tested against the DNA. TRBV21-1 is a pseudogene locus. The CDR3 runs to 14 residues. CDR3 in amino acids: CASSRPGQGYEQYF. CDR3 DNA sequence: TGTGCCAGCAGCCGTCCGGGACAGGGTTACGAGCAGTACTTC.

This clone appeared a few times. The rearrangement links TRBV14 to TRBJ2-7; TRBD1 is a possible D gene (5 bases). Germline V lookup: CDR1 SGHDN, CDR2 FVKESK. Trimming stripped 4 bases from V and 2 bases from J, with 12 bases between. CDR3 length equals 14 residues. This CDR3 is CASSLPGWPYEQYF. CDR3 bases: TGTGCCAGCAGCCTCCCAGGGTGGCCCTACGAGCAGTACTTC.

This rearrangement joins TRBV13 to TRBJ2-1; 8 bases agree with TRBD2. The length of the CDR3 is 14 residues. V shed 5 bases and J 3 bases; nucleotides not matched to a gene: 3. Germline V gene lookup returns CDR1 PRHDT and CDR2 FYEKMQ (reference sequence). CDR3 residues: CASSKREFYNEQFF. CDR3 nucleotide sequence: TGTGCCAGCAGCAAGCGGGAGTTCTACAATGAGCAGTTCTTC.

The rearrangement links TRBV27 to TRBJ2-2, with D maybe TRBD1 (6 bases). Trimming shortened V by 7 bases and J by 0 bases, and 12 bases separated the two germline ends. This CDR3 comprises 15 residues. Germline lookup yields CDR1 MNHEY and CDR2 SMNVEV (reference sequence). The CDR3 bases are TGTGCCAGCAAATTAGCAGGGGCGAACACCGGGGAGCTGTTTTTT. Translation: CASKLAGANTGELFF.

This chain connects TRBV19 to TRBJ1-5; 7 nucleotides agree with TRBD1. With V trimmed by 5 bases and J by 1 base, 8 bases remained unmatched. Germline loops: CDR1 LNHDA, CDR2 SQIVND (reference sequence). The CDR3 is 16 amino acids. CDR3 amino acids: CASSSKQGKSNQPQHF. CDR3 DNA sequence: TGTGCCAGTAGTTCAAAACAGGGGAAGAGCAATCAGCCCCAGCATTTT. Looking up the rest from reference TRBV19 and TRBJ1-5 gives the full variable domain: DGGITQSPKYLFRKEGQNVTLSCEQNLNHDAMYWYRQDPGQGLRLIYYSQIVNDFQKGDIAEGYSVSREKKESFPLTVTSAQKNPTAFYLCASSSKQGKSNQPQHFGDGTRLSIL.

J is TRBJ1-1 and V is TRBV7-3; 7 nucleotides line up with TRBD1. The germline V gene has CDR1 SGHTA and CDR2 FQGTGA. J lost 5 bases, V lost 0 bases, and 9 bases had no gene match. The length of the CDR3 is 16 residues. The CDR3 region is CASSLTLIAGGTEAFF. The CDR3 nucleotides read TGTGCCAGCAGCTTAACGTTAATTGCAGGGGGAACTGAAGCTTTCTTT. The variable domain in full, completed from reference TRBV7-3 and TRBJ1-1, reads GAGVSQTPSNKVTEKGKYVELRCDPISGHTALYWYRQSLGQGPEFLIYFQGTGAADDSGLPNDRFFAVRPEGSVSTLKIQRTERGDSAVYLCASSLTLIAGGTEAFFGQGTRLTVV.

This chain links TRBV2 with TRBJ2-1; 7 bases map to TRBD2. Germline V gene data show CDR1 as SNHLY and CDR2 as FYNNEI. The ends lost 6 bases at V and 6 bases at J; junction bases unmatched: 11. This CDR3 comprises 15 residues. The CDR3 protein is CASSISRLAGNEQFF. The CDR3 nucleotides are TGTGCCAGCAGCATATCGAGACTAGCCGGCAATGAGCAGTTCTTC.

This chain uses TRBV14 with TRBJ2-6; no clear D gene. The CDR3 totals 18 residues. Trimming took 0 bases from V and 4 from J, leaving 16 bases between them. Germline V CDR1 and CDR2: SGHDN, FVKESK. CDR3 loop: CASSQDVWQSGGANVLTF. In DNA form, the CDR3 reads TGTGCCAGCAGCCAAGACGTTTGGCAGTCTGGCGGGGCCAACGTCCTGACTTTC.